The T cell receptor (beta chain) under discussion was sequenced for a study of blood T cell repertoires in COVID-19. Sequencing was performed with immunoSEQ multiplex PCR; in TCRdb, only in-frame clones are kept and a portion is missing. The sample holds about 44,000 clones, approximately 90% seen once. This CDR3 region has 15 residues. The V end lost 0 bases, the J end lost 6 bases, and 14 bases lay between the germline ends. Germline assignment: CDR1 SGHRS and CDR2 YFSETQ. The receptor's source is a man aged 45-65 years with COVID-19, enrolled during active disease. The sample comprised peripheral blood. The chain combines TRBV5-1 with TRBJ2-3, with D perhaps TRBD2 (5 bases). Here the CDR3 DNA reads TGCGCCAGCAGCTTGGGAGTAGCTAGCTTCGATACGCAGTATTTT. This codes for CASSLGVASFDTQYF.